This TCR beta chain was sequenced for a study of blood T cell repertoires in COVID-19. Background on the study: Collection of acute and convalescent COVID-19 samples took place in the United States, Italy and Spain.

With 4 bases clipped from V and 3 bases from J, the junction kept 7 bases outside the gene matches. The CDR3 consists of 15 residues. Germline V CDR1 and CDR2: PRHDT, FYEKMQ (reference sequence). Libraries were prepared by immunoSEQ multiplex PCR; TCRdb keeps only in-frame clonotypes and omits some of them. The table includes around 190,000 clones, roughly four fifths detected once. This TCR derives from a human donor in a cohort sampled during active COVID-19. The chain employs TRBV13 and TRBJ1-1; 8 bases match TRBD1. Sequencing input: peripheral blood. In nucleotides, the CDR3 is TGTGCCAGCAGCTCACTTACAGGGGGGGACACTGAAGCTTTCTTT. It codes for CASSSLTGGDTEAFF.